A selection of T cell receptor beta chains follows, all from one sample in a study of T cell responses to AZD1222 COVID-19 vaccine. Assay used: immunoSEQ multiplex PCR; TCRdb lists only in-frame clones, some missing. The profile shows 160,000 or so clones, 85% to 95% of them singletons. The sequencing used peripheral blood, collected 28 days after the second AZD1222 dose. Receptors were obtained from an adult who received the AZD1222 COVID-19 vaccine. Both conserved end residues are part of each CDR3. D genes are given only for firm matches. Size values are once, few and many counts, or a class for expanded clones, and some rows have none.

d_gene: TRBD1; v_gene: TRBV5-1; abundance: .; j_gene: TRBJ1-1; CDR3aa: CASSERQGATEAFF; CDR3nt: TGCGCCAGCAGTGAACGACAGGGGGCTACTGAAGCTTTCTTT
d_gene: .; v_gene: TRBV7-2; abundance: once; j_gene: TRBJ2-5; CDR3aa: CASSLGPGVRETQYF; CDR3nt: TGTGCCAGCAGCTTAGGCCCGGGAGTTAGGGAGACCCAGTACTTC
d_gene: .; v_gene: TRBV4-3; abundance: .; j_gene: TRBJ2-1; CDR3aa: CASSHVRDFDNEQFF; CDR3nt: TGCGCCAGCAGCCATGTCCGGGACTTCGACAATGAGCAGTTCTTC
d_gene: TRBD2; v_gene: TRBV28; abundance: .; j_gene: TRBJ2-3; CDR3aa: CASSLRLADFTDTQYF; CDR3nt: TGTGCCAGCAGTTTACGACTAGCCGATTTCACAGATACGCAGTATTTT
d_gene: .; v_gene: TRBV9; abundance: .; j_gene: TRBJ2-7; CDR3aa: CASSVGQIPSYEQYF; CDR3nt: TGTGCCAGCAGCGTTGGACAGATACCCTCCTACGAGCAGTACTTC
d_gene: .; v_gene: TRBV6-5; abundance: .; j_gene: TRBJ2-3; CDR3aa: CASSYGDGRDTQYF; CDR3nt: TGTGCCAGCAGTTACGGAGACGGGCGGGATACGCAGTATTTT
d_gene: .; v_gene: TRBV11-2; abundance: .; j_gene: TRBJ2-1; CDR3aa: CASTLYNEQFF; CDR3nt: TGTGCCAGCACCCTCTACAATGAGCAGTTCTTC
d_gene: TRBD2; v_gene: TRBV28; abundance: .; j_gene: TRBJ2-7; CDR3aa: CASRPTGASGSLRYEQYF; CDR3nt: TGTGCCAGCAGACCCACCGGGGCTAGCGGGAGCCTCCGGTACGAGCAGTACTTC
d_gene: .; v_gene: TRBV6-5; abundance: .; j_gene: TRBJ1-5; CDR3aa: CASSRDGMRGQPQHF; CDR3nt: TGTGCCAGCAGCAGGGACGGGATGCGGGGTCAGCCCCAGCATTTT
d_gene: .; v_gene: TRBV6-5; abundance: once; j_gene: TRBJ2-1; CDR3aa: CASSYVPSSYNEQFF; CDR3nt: TGTGCCAGCAGTTACGTCCCCAGCTCTTACAATGAGCAGTTCTTC
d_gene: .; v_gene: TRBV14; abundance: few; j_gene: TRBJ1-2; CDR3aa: CASSQSRNYGYTF; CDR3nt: TGTGCCAGCAGCCAATCACGGAACTATGGCTACACCTTC
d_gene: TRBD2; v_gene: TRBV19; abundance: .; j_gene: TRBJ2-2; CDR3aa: CASCRLAGVTGELFF; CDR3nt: TGTGCCAGTTGTCGACTAGCGGGAGTCACCGGGGAGCTGTTTTTT
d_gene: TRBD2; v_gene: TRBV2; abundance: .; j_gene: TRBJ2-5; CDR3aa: CASRIGAGAQETQYF; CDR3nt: TGTGCCAGCAGGATAGGAGCGGGAGCCCAAGAGACCCAGTACTTC
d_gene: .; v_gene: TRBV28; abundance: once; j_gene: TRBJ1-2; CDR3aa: CASSLWGQSYGYTF; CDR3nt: TGTGCCAGCAGTTTATGGGGGCAGAGCTATGGCTACACCTTC
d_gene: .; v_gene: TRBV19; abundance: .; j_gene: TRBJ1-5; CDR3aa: CASSIAGGSYQPQHF; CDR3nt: TGTGCCAGTAGTATAGCGGGCGGGTCTTATCAGCCCCAGCATTTT
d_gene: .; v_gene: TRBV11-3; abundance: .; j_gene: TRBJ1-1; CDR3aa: CASSLGPGGNTEAFF; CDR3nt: TGTGCCAGCAGCTTAGGCCCCGGCGGCAACACTGAAGCTTTCTTT
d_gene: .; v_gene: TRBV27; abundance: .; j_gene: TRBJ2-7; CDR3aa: CASSFNRDSYEQYF; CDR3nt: TGTGCCAGCAGTTTTAACAGGGACTCCTACGAGCAGTACTTC
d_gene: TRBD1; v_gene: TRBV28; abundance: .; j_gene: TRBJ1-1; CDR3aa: CASSLGTGLGTEAFF; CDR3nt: TGTGCCAGCAGTTTGGGGACAGGGCTGGGCACTGAAGCTTTCTTT
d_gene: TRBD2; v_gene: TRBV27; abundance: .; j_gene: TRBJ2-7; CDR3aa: CASSFSGRVEQYF; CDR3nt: TGTGCCAGCAGTTTTAGCGGGAGGGTGGAGCAGTACTTC
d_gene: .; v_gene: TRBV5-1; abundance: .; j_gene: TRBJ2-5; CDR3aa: CASSLEETQYF; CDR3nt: TGCGCCAGCAGCTTGGAGGAGACCCAGTACTTC
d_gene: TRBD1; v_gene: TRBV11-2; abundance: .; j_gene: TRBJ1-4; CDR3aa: CASSYRTGPNEKLFF; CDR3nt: TGTGCCAGCAGCTATAGGACAGGTCCGAATGAAAAACTGTTTTTT
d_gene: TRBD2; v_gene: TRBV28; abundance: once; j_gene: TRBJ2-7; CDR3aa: CASSSGTSGRSEQYF; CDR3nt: TGTGCCAGCAGCTCCGGGACTAGCGGGAGATCCGAGCAGTACTTC
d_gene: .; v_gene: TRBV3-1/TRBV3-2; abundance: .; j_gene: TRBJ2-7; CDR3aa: CASSQAEVGVEQYF; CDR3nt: TGTGCCAGCAGCCAAGCTGAGGTCGGGGTCGAGCAGTACTTC
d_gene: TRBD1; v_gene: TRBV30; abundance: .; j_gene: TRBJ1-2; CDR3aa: CAWSAGQAARGYTF; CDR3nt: TGTGCCTGGAGTGCCGGACAGGCCGCTAGAGGCTACACCTTC
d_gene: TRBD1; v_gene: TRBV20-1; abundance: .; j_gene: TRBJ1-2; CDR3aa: CSAGTAYGYTF; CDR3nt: TGCAGTGCCGGGACAGCCTATGGCTACACCTTC
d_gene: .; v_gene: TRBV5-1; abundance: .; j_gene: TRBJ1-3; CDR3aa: CASSPLGASGNTIYF; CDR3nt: TGCGCCAGCAGCCCCCTGGGGGCCTCTGGAAACACCATATATTTT
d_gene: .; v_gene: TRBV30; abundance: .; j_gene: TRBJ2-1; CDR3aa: CAWRDWQPHNEQFF; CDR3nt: TGTGCCTGGAGGGACTGGCAGCCTCACAATGAGCAGTTCTTC
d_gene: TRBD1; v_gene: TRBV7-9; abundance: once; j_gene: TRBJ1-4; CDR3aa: CASSRGQGAWEKLFF; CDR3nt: TGTGCCAGCAGCCGAGGACAGGGGGCCTGGGAAAAACTGTTTTTT
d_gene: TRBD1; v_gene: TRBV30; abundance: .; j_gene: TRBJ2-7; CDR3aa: CAWRVGTGVYEQYF; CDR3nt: TGTGCCTGGAGAGTCGGGACAGGGGTCTACGAGCAGTACTTC
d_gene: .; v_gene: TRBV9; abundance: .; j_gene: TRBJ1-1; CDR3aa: CASKKDPMNTEAFF; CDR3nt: TGTGCCAGCAAGAAGGACCCTATGAACACTGAAGCTTTCTTT
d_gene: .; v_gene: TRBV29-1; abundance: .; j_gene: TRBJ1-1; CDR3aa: CSVAHRTEAFF; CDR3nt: TGCAGCGTTGCTCACCGCACTGAAGCTTTCTTT
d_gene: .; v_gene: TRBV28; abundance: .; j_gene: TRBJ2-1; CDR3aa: CASSLGGWNEQFF; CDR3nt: TGTGCCAGCAGTTTAGGCGGATGGAATGAGCAGTTCTTC
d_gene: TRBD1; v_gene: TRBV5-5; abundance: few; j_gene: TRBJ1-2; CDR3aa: CASSRGQGGYGYTF; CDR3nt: TGTGCCAGCAGCAGGGGACAGGGAGGATATGGCTACACCTTC
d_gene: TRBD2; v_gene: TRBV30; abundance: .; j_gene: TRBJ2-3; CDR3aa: CALFPGGRDTQYF; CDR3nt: TGTGCCTTGTTTCCGGGAGGAAGAGATACGCAGTATTTT
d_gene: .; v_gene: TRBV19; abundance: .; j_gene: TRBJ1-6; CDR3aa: CASSIGASYNSPLHF; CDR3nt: TGTGCCAGTAGTATAGGGGCCTCCTATAATTCACCCCTCCACTTT
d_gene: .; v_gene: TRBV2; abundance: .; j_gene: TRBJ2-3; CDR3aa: CATGDFPPTDTQYF; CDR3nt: TGTGCCACCGGGGACTTTCCTCCTACAGATACGCAGTATTTT
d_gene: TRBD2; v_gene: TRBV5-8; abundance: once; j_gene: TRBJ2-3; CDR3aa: CASSSGSTSGRADTQYF; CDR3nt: TGTGCCAGCAGCTCCGGTTCGACTAGCGGGAGAGCAGATACGCAGTATTTT
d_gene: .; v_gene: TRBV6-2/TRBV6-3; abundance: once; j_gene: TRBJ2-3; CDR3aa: CASSAFPDTQYF; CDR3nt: TGTGCCAGCAGTGCCTTCCCAGATACGCAGTATTTT
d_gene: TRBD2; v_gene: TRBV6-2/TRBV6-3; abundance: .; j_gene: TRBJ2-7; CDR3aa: CASSYSGGLSSYEQYF; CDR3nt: TGTGCCAGCAGTTATTCGGGAGGGCTAAGCTCCTACGAGCAGTACTTC
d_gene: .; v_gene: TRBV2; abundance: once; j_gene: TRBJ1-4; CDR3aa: CASRGALGEKLFF; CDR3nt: TGTGCCAGCAGAGGGGCGCTCGGTGAAAAACTGTTTTTT
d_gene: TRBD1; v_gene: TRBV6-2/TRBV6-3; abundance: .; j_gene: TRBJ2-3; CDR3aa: CASSQGVQGITDTQYF; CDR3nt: TGTGCCAGCAGCCAAGGGGTACAGGGGATCACAGATACGCAGTATTTT
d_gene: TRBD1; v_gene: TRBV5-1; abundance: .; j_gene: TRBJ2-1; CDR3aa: CASRSGTGTEQFF; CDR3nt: TGCGCCAGCAGATCCGGGACAGGGACTGAGCAGTTCTTC
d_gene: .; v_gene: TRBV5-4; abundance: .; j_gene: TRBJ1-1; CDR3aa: CASSLGFNTEAFF; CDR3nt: TGTGCCAGCAGCTTGGGTTTCAACACTGAAGCTTTCTTT
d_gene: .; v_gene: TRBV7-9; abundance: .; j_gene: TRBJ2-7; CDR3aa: CASSSTYEQYF; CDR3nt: TGTGCCAGCAGCTCAACCTACGAGCAGTACTTC
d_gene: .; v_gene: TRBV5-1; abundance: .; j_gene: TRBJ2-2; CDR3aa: CASSLAPELRSNTGELFF; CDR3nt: TGCGCCAGCAGCTTGGCGCCCGAACTTAGGTCGAACACCGGGGAGCTGTTTTTT
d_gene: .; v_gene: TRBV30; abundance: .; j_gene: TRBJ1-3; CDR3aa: CAWSRAGNTIYF; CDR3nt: TGTGCCTGGAGTCGAGCTGGAAACACCATATATTTT
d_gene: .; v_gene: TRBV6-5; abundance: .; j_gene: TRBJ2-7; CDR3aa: CASSLNLRRYEQYF; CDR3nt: TGTGCCAGCAGTTTAAATTTGAGACGGTACGAGCAGTACTTC
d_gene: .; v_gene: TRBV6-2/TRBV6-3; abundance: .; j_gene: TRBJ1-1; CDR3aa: CASSYSRGRPEAFF; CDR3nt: TGTGCCAGCAGTTACTCAAGGGGAAGGCCTGAAGCTTTCTTT
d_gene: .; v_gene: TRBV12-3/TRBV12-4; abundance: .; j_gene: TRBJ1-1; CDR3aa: CASREAGNTEAFF; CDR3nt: TGTGCCAGCAGAGAGGCCGGGAACACTGAAGCTTTCTTT
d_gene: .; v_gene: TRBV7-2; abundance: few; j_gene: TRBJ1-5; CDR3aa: CASSLVGRDQPQHF; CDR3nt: TGTGCCAGCAGCTTAGTGGGGCGGGATCAGCCCCAGCATTTT
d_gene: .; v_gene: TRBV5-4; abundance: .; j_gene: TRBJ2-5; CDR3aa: CASRPTGTLQETQYF; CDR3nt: TGTGCCAGCAGGCCAACCGGGACACTCCAAGAGACCCAGTACTTC
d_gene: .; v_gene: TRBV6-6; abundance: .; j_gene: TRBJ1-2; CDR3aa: CASSPPWDSGHTF; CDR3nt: TGTGCCAGCAGCCCCCCTTGGGACTCAGGCCACACCTTC
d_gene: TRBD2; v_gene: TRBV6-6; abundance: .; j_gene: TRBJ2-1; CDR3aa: CASSYSGTSGPQEFF; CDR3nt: TGTGCCAGCAGTTACTCGGGGACTAGCGGTCCGCAGGAGTTCTTC
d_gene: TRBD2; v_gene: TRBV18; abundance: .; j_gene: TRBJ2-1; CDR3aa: CASSPQSGTSGRREQFF; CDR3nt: TGTGCCAGCTCACCACAGTCAGGGACTAGCGGGAGACGCGAGCAGTTCTTC
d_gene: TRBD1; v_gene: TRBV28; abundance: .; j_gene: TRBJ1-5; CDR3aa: CASSSGTASNQPQHF; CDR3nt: TGTGCCAGCAGTTCCGGGACAGCTAGCAATCAGCCCCAGCATTTT
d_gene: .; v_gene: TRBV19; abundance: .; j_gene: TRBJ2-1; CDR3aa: CASSVVGSAHNEQFF; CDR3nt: TGTGCCAGTAGTGTTGTAGGGAGCGCTCACAATGAGCAGTTCTTC
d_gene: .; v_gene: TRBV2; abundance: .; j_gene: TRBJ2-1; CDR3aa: CATTLEGNEQFF; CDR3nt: TGTGCCACCACCCTCGAAGGGAATGAGCAGTTCTTC